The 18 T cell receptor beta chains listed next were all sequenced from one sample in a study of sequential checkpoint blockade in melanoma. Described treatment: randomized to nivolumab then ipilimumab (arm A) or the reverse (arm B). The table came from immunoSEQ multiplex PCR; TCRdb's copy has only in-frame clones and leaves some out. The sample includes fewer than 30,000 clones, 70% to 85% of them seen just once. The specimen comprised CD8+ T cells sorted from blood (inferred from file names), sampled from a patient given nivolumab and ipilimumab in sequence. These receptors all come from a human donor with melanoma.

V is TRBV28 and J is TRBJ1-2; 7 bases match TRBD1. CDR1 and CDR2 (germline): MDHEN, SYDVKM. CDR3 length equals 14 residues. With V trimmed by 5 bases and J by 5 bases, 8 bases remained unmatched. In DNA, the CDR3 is TGTGCCAGCAGTGGCAGGGGGTGGGAGTATGGCTACACCTTC. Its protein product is CASSGRGWEYGYTF.

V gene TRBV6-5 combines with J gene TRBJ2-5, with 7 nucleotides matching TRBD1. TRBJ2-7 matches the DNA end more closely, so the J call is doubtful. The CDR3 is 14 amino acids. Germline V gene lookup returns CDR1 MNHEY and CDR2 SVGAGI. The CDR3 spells CASSYSGQTYEQYF. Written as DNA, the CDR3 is TGTGCCAGCAGTTACTCGGGACAGACCTACGAGCAGTACTTC.

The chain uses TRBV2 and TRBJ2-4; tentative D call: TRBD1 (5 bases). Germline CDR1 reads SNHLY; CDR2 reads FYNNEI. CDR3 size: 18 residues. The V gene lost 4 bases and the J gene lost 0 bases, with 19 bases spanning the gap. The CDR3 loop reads CASSAAKRGVIAKNIQYF. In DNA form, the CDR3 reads TGTGCCAGCAGTGCGGCCAAAAGGGGTGTAATAGCCAAAAACATTCAGTACTTC.

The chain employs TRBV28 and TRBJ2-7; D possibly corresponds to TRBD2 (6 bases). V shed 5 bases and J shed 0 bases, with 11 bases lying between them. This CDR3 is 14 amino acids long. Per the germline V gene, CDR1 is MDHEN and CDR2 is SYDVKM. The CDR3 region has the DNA TGTGCCAGCAGTCCGGGACTTAACTCCTACGAGCAGTACTTC. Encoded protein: CASSPGLNSYEQYF.

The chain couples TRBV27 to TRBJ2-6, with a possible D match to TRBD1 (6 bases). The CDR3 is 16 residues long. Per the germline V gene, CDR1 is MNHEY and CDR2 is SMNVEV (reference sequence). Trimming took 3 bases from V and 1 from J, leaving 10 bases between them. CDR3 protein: CASSLYRESGANVLTF. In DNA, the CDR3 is TGTGCCAGCAGTTTGTACAGGGAATCTGGGGCCAACGTCCTGACTTTC. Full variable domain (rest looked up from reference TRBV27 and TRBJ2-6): EAQVTQNPRYLITVTGKKLTVTCSQNMNHEYMSWYRQDPGLGLRQIYYSMNVEVTDKGDVPEGYKVSRKEKRNFPLILESPSPNQTSLYFCASSLYRESGANVLTFGAGSRLTVL.

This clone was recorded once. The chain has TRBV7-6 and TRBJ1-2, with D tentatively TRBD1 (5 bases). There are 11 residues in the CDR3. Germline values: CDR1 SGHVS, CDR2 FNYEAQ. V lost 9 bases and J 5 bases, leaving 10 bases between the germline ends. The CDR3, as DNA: TGTGCCAGTCTGGGGCGTTATGGCTACACCTTC. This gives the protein CASLGRYGYTF.

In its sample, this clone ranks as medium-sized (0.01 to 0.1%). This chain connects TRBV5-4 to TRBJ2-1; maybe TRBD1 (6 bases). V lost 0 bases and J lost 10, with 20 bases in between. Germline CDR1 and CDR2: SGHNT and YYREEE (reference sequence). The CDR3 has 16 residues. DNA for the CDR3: TGTGCCAGCAGCTTGGGTGGGACATCCGGACCCCCCGAGCAGTTCTTC. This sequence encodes CASSLGGTSGPPEQFF.

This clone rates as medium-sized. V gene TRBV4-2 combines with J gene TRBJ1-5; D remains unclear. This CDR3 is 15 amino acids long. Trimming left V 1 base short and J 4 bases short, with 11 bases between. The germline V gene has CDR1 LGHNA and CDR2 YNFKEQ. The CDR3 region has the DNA TGTGCCAGCAGCCAAGTCCAAGACAATAATCAGCCCCAGCATTTT. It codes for CASSQVQDNNQPQHF.

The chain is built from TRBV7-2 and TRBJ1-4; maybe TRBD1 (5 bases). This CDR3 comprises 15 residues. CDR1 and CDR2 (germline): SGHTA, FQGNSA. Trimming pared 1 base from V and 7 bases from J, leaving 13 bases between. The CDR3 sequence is CASSLGAQGGEKLFF. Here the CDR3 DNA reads TGTGCCAGCAGCTTAGGGGCTCAGGGTGGTGAAAAACTGTTTTTT.

The CDR3 protein is CSVSLTSEPGEQFF. CDR3 in DNA: TGCAGCGTTTCCCTTACTAGTGAGCCGGGTGAGCAGTTCTTC. The rearrangement joins TRBV29-1 to TRBJ2-1; a possible D gene is TRBD2 (5 bases). Trimming removed 5 bases from V and 9 bases from J, with 20 bases in between. CDR1 SQVTM and CDR2 ANQGSEA come from the germline V gene. CDR3 length: 14 amino acids.

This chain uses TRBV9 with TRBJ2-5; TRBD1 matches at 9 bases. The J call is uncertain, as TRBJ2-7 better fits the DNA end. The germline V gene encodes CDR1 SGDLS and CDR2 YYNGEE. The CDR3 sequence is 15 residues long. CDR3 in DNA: TGTGCCAGCAGCGTAGCACCGACAGGGGGATACGAGCAGTACTTC. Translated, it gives CASSVAPTGGYEQYF.

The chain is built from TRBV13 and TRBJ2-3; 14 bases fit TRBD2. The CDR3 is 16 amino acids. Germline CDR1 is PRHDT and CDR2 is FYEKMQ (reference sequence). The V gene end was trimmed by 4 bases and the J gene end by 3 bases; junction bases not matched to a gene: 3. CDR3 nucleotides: TGTGCCAGCAGCTCCCGGACTAGCGGGGGGACAGATACGCAGTATTTT. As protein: CASSSRTSGGTDTQYF.

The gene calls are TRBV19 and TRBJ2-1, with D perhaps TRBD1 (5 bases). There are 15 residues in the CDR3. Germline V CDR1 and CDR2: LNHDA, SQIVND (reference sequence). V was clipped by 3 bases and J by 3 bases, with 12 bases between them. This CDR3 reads CASSIWIGDYNEQFF. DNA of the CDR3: TGTGCCAGTAGTATTTGGATAGGGGACTACAATGAGCAGTTCTTC.

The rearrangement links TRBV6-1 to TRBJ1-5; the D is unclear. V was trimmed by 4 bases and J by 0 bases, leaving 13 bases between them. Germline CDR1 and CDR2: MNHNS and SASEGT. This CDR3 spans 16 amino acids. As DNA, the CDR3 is TGTGCCAGCAGTGGACTGTCGGAGAATAGCAATCAGCCCCAGCATTTT. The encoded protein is CASSGLSENSNQPQHF.

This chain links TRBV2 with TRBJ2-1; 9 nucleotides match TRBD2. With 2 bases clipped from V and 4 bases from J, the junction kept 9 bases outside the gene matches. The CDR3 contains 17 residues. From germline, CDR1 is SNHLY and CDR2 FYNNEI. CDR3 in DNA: TGTGCCAGCAGTGAAACGATCAGCGGGGGGAAATACAATGAGCAGTTCTTC. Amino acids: CASSETISGGKYNEQFF.

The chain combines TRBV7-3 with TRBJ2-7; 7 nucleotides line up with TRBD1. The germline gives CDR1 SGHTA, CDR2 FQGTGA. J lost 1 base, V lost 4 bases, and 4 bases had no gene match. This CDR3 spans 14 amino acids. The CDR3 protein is CASSWDSGSYEQYF. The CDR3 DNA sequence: TGTGCCAGCAGCTGGGACAGTGGGTCCTACGAGCAGTACTTC.

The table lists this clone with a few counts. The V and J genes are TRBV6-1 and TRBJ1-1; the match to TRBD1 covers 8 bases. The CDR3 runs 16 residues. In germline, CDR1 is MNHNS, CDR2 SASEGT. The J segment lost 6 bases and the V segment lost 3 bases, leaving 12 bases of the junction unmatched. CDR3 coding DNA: TGTGCCAGCAGTGAGGTGGCAGGGGGCTTGGTCGCTGAAGCTTTCTTT. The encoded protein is CASSEVAGGLVAEAFF.

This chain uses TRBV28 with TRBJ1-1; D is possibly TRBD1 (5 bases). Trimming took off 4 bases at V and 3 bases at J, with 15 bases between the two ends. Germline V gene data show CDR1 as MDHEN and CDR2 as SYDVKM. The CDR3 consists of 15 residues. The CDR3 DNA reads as TGTGCCAGCAGTTCCCGGGACTCCGCTTACACTGAAGCTTTCTTT. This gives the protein CASSSRDSAYTEAFF.